Below are 22 T cell receptor beta chains sequenced from a single sample in a study of shared clonotypes between healthy human individuals. This table comes from immunoSEQ multiplex PCR, and its TCRdb copy is limited to in-frame clones, with some not included. The sample lists more than 500,000 clones, roughly 95% occurring once. The sample comprised naive CD4+ T cells sorted from blood. Indicated subset: CD45RA+ positively selected. Source of these receptors: a woman in her 30s in good health.

In its sample, this clone was seen once. V is TRBV7-9 and J is TRBJ2-3; 12 nucleotides align to TRBD2. J gave up 5 bases and V 4 bases, and 7 bases lay outside the gene matches. This CDR3 comprises 16 residues. Germline CDR1 SEHNR, CDR2 FQNEAQ (reference sequence). CDR3: CASSSWTSGMGDTQYF. CDR3 coding DNA: TGTGCCAGCAGCTCTTGGACTAGCGGGATGGGAGATACGCAGTATTTT.

The J gene is TRBJ2-2, the V gene TRBV19; D not certain. Germline lookup yields CDR1 LNHDA and CDR2 SQIVND (reference sequence). V dropped 2 bases and J dropped 2 bases, with 9 bases sitting between them. The CDR3 totals 15 residues. DNA for the CDR3: TGTGCCAGTAGTATACCCGCTAGTAACACCGGGGAGCTGTTTTTT. This translates into CASSIPASNTGELFF.

The rearrangement joins TRBV28 to TRBJ2-7; tentatively, D is TRBD2 (7 bases). Germline V gene data show CDR1 as MDHEN and CDR2 as SYDVKM. The V and J ends lost 3 bases and 5 bases respectively, with 26 bases between them. The CDR3 is 18 residues long. As DNA, the CDR3 is TGTGCCAGCAGTTTTCGTTCCTTTTATCGGGGGGCGCGGAACGAGCAGTACTTC. Its translation: CASSFRSFYRGARNEQYF.

The chain employs TRBV2 and TRBJ2-3; D perhaps matches TRBD2 (7 bases). Germline V gene sequence: CDR1 SNHLY, CDR2 FYNNEI. The V end was cut by 1 base, the J end by 2 bases, with 13 bases between. The CDR3 spans 16 residues. CDR3 DNA: TGTGCCAGCAGTGAAGGGGGCGGGGGCCTCACAGATACGCAGTATTTT. Translation: CASSEGGGGLTDTQYF.

V usage is TRBV4-1 and J usage is TRBJ2-2; 13 bases map to TRBD2. CDR3 size: 16 residues. Germline values: CDR1 MGHRA, CDR2 YSYEKL. J was trimmed by 7 bases and V by 6 bases; bases with no gene match: 8. The DNA for the CDR3 is TGCGCCAGCAGATTAGGACTAGCGGGAGTAGACGGGGAGCTGTTTTTT. Residues: CASRLGLAGVDGELFF.

The chain links TRBV10-3 to TRBJ2-6; D unclear. V dropped 1 base and J dropped 2 bases, with 6 bases sitting between them. Germline CDR1 is ENHRY and CDR2 is SYGVKD. The CDR3 totals 15 residues. The CDR3 DNA reads TGTGCCATCAGTGAGTATGCGGCTGGGGCCAACGTCCTGACTTTC. This sequence encodes CAISEYAAGANVLTF.

This sequence joins TRBV6-5 and TRBJ2-7, with 9 bases matching TRBD1. This CDR3 spans 13 amino acids. The germline V gene encodes CDR1 MNHEY and CDR2 SVGAGI. The V segment lost 8 bases and the J segment 6 bases; nucleotides outside the gene matches: 8. The CDR3, as DNA: TGTGCCAGCGGACGGGACAGGGAGCTCGAGCAGTACTTC. This codes for CASGRDRELEQYF.

This chain links TRBV28 with TRBJ2-5, with 9 bases fitting TRBD2. The J call may not be correct, given that the DNA end is closer to TRBJ2-7. CDR1 and CDR2 (germline): MDHEN, SYDVKM. The CDR3 has 19 amino acids. Written as DNA, the CDR3 is TGTGCCAGCAGTTCGTGGCGGGAGGGGACAAAAGGCAGCTCCTACGAGCAGTACTTC. Amino acid sequence: CASSSWREGTKGSSYEQYF.

This clone was found a few times. The chain recombines TRBV10-2 with TRBJ1-5; D is uncertain. CDR1 and CDR2 from the germline V gene are WSHSY and SAAADI. The CDR3 has 14 residues. V was shortened by 6 bases and J by 2 bases, with 11 bases between the two germline ends. The DNA of the CDR3 is TGCGCCAGCAGGCGGGCAGAAGGCAATCAGCCCCAGCATTTT. Translating it yields CASRRAEGNQPQHF.

The genes are TRBV7-9 and TRBJ2-1; 8 bases are shared with TRBD2. The CDR3 spans 15 residues. Germline V gives CDR1 SEHNR, CDR2 FQNEAQ (reference sequence). V lost 4 bases, J lost 6 bases, and 8 bases stayed unmatched. The CDR3 sequence is CASSSPGGLFNEQFF. The CDR3 DNA reads TGTGCCAGCAGCTCCCCGGGAGGGCTTTTCAATGAGCAGTTCTTC. Together with reference TRBV7-9 and TRBJ2-1, the CDR3 gives the full variable domain: DTGVSQNPRHKITKRGQNVTFRCDPISEHNRLYWYRQTLGQGPEFLTYFQNEAQLEKSRLLSDRFSAERPKGSFSTLEIQRTEQGDSAMYLCASSSPGGLFNEQFFGPGTRLTVL.

The rearrangement joins TRBV2 to TRBJ2-7; D gene unclear. CDR1 is SNHLY, CDR2 FYNNEI, per germline. The V end was cut by 3 bases, the J end by 3 bases, with 6 bases between. CDR3 length equals 12 residues. The CDR3 is CASSDGHYEQYF. CDR3 nucleotide sequence: TGTGCCAGCAGTGATGGCCACTACGAGCAGTACTTC. Variable domain in full (rest from reference TRBV2 and TRBJ2-7): EPEVTQTPSHQVTQMGQEVILRCVPISNHLYFYWYRQILGQKVEFLVSFYNNEISEKSEIFDDQFSVERPDGSNFTLKIRSTKLEDSAMYFCASSDGHYEQYFGPGTRLTVT.

The V call is TRBV2, the J call TRBJ1-1; no clear D gene. V lost 1 base to trimming and J lost 11 bases, with 11 bases between them. CDR3 length: 12 residues. Germline values: CDR1 SNHLY, CDR2 FYNNEI. The CDR3 loop is CASSEVPIGAFF. The DNA for the CDR3 is TGTGCCAGCAGTGAAGTCCCCATTGGGGCTTTCTTT.

This chain connects TRBV15 to TRBJ2-7; D unresolved. The CDR3 sequence is 13 residues long. Germline V gene lookup returns CDR1 LNHNV and CDR2 YYDKDF (reference sequence). Trimming cost V 0 bases and J 2 bases, with 5 bases left between them. The CDR3: CATSRDPAYEQYF. The CDR3 DNA reads TGTGCCACCAGCAGAGATCCCGCCTACGAGCAGTACTTC.

The chain couples TRBV28 to TRBJ2-5; D possibly uses TRBD1 or TRBD2 (5 bases each). There are 14 residues in the CDR3. V lost 4 bases and J 5 bases, leaving 14 bases between the germline ends. Germline values: CDR1 MDHEN, CDR2 SYDVKM. The CDR3 protein is CASSSGTPVETQYF. CDR3 in DNA: TGTGCCAGCAGTTCTGGGACCCCCGTGGAGACCCAGTACTTC.

The chain has TRBV5-1 and TRBJ2-1; D might be TRBD2 (5 bases). The CDR3 runs 15 residues. The V end lost 4 bases, the J end lost 0 bases, and 11 bases lay between the germline ends. Germline CDR1 reads SGHRS; CDR2 reads YFSETQ. CDR3 loop: CASSPQRSSYNEQFF. The CDR3 DNA reads as TGCGCCAGCAGCCCCCAGCGGAGCTCCTACAATGAGCAGTTCTTC.

V and J are TRBV5-1 and TRBJ2-5, with unresolved D. Looked up from germline, CDR1 is SGHRS and CDR2 is YFSETQ. The CDR3 sequence is 13 residues long. The ends were cut back, 2 bases at V and 4 bases at J, with 9 bases in the middle. The CDR3, as DNA: TGCGCCAGCAGCTTATCGGTGCTAGAGACCCAGTACTTC. Translating it yields CASSLSVLETQYF.

This rearrangement joins TRBV29-1 to TRBJ2-3; TRBD2 matches 13 bases. Germline V CDR1 and CDR2: SQVTM, ANQGSEA. The CDR3 is made up of 15 amino acids. Trimming took 8 bases from V and 2 from J; bases not matched to a gene: 7. This CDR3 reads CSLQTSGRNTDTQYF. Written as DNA, the CDR3 is TGCAGCTTACAGACTAGCGGGAGGAACACAGATACGCAGTATTTT.

This clone was observed a single time. V is TRBV2 and J is TRBJ2-5, with 7 positions matching TRBD2. With V trimmed by 7 bases and J by 5 bases, 16 bases remained unmatched. The germline V gene encodes CDR1 SNHLY and CDR2 FYNNEI. The length of the CDR3 is 16 residues. The CDR3 DNA follows: TGTGCCAGCACGGGATTGTACGGGGGGAAATCGGAGACCCAGTACTTC. Translated: CASTGLYGGKSETQYF.

V gene TRBV11-3 combines with J gene TRBJ2-1; D is perhaps TRBD2 (5 bases). From germline, CDR1 is SGHNT and CDR2 YENEEA. The CDR3 extends over 14 amino acids. V was shortened by 4 bases and J by 7 bases, with 14 bases between the two germline ends. The DNA of the CDR3 is TGTGCCAGCAGCTCCCCTCGGGGTGGGAATGAGCAGTTCTTC. This translates into CASSSPRGGNEQFF.

The chain is built from TRBV11-1 and TRBJ2-7; 7 bases agree with TRBD2. J gave up 4 bases and V 3 bases, and 9 bases lay outside the gene matches. Germline V gene lookup returns CDR1 SGHAT and CDR2 FQDESV (reference sequence). The CDR3 is made up of 15 amino acids. CDR3 sequence reads: CASSLSGGRSYEQYF. For the CDR3, the DNA is TGTGCCAGCAGCTTGAGTGGCGGGAGATCTTACGAGCAGTACTTC.

The gene calls are TRBV7-9 and TRBJ2-5; D may be TRBD1 (6 bases). This CDR3 region has 15 residues. CDR1 is SEHNR, CDR2 FQNEAQ, per germline (reference sequence). V shed 7 bases and J shed 5 bases, with 20 bases lying between them. The CDR3, as DNA: TGTGCCAGCAACCAAATCGGCATGGGGGCTGAGACCCAGTACTTC. This encodes CASNQIGMGAETQYF.

The V and J genes are TRBV30 and TRBJ1-5, with TRBD1 matching over 9 bases. Trimming at V came to 1 base and at J to 11 bases, leaving 9 bases not matched to a gene. The germline gives CDR1 GTSNPN, CDR2 SVGIG (reference sequence). The length of the CDR3 is 14 residues. CDR3 bases: TGTGCCTGGAGTGGCCCCCGGGACAGGGAAGCCCAGCATTTT. It translates to CAWSGPRDREAQHF.